This T cell receptor beta chain appears in the sequencing data of a study of Ad26.COV2.S vaccination and SARS-CoV-2 variants. Treatment meaning: over 15 received Ad26.COV2.S at low or high dose, single or two shots; five or six received placebo; per-sample allocation not given. Sampling was performed 63 days after the first vaccine or placebo injection. Sequencing used immunoSEQ multiplex PCR; TCRdb keeps in-frame clones, though not all of them. The top ten hold roughly 5% of the sample, which has more than 300,000 clones, approximately 90% seen once. This sequence originates from a person aged 18-65 years who received the Ad26.COV2.S COVID-19 vaccine or a placebo. The sample consisted of peripheral blood, taken in a trial of Ad26.COV2.S vaccine versus placebo.

CDR3 sequence reads: CASSRRGSTDTQYF. Here the CDR3 DNA reads TGTGCCAGCTCACGGAGAGGGAGCACAGATACGCAGTATTTT. The genes are TRBV18 and TRBJ2-3, with D tentatively TRBD2 (5 bases). The CDR3 totals 14 residues. The germline V gene encodes CDR1 KGHSH and CDR2 LQKENI. V shed 4 bases and J shed 0 bases, with 8 bases lying between them.